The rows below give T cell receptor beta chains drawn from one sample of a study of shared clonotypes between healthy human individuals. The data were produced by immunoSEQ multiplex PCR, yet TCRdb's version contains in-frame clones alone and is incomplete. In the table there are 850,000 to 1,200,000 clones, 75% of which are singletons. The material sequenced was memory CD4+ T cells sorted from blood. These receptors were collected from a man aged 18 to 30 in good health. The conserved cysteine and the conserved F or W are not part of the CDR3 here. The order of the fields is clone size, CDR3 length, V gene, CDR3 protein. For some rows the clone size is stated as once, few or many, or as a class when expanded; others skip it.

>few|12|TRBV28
ASLNGALWTEAF
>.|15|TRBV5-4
ASSSYRVRVENYGYT
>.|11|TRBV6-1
ASTPTGGYEQY
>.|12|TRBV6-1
ASILRVEAYEQY
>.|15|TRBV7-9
ASSLGSQGLTNEKLF
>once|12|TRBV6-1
ASSEAPGKNIQY
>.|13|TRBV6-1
ASSHDGTLRYEQY
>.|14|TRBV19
ASSNLAGGGGDTQY
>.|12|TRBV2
ASSPGLGYNEQF
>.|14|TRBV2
ASSVGGRGGYNEQF
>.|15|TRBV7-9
ASSLPGPGVPQETQY
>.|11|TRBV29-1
SVEEGQWTEAF
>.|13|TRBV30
AWSVGEQVRHEQY
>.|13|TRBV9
ASSVTPGEYNEQF
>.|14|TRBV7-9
ASSRRGAEAKNIQY
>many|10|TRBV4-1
ASSQEAKEAF
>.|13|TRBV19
ASRLQASNTGELF
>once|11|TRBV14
ASSQTENQPQH
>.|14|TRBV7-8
ASSPRMDWTPTEAF
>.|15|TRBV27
ASSVIQGAGKYEKLF
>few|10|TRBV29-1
RRQGTTGELF
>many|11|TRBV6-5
ASSPGVRLEQF
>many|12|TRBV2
ASSPRGSGTEAF
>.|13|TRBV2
ASSEGPVSYNEQF
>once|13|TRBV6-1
ASSEHTHSNQPQH
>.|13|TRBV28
ASSDGGQKNYGYT
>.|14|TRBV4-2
ASSQSPVTGNYGYT
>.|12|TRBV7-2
ASSRKGGQDEQY
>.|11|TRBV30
AWSVLGVTEAF
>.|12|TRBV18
ASSPGQNTYEQY
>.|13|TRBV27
ASSAWTGLNTEAF
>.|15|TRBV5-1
ASSLSGAGSYNSPLH
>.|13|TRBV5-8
ASSSAGGRTDTQY
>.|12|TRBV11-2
ASSPDRDKREQY
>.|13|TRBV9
ASSVEGVGTDTQY
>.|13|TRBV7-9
ASSSEAGGLYEQY
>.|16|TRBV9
ASSVSPSGGRGTDTQY
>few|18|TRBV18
ASSPGGPGQSGSGANVLT
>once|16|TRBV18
ASSLSTPGLGEFDEQF
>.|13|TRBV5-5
ASSLEGQGNSPLH
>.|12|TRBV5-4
ASSADKSNQPQH
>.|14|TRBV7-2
ASSLYGRVSKVGYT
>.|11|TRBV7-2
ASSFTYGETQY